The 15 T cell receptor beta chains below were found in one sample sequenced in a study of CD8+CD57+ T cells in acquired aplastic anemia. By flow cytometry, patients selected for sequencing had shown an expansion of CD8+CD57+ cells. CDR3 and TCR beta VDJ profiling relied on a genomic DNA template. One entry per CDR3 protein, called by TCRdb with MiXCR from the reads. The sample holds just over 450,000 distinct CDR3 sequences, roughly 34% seen once. Sequenced: sorted CD4+, CD8+, or CD8+CD57+ T cells (not recorded which) from PBMCs. The receptor set was obtained from a human donor with aplastic anemia.

This clonotype was counted many times. The chain employs TRBV20-1 and TRBJ2-7, with a possible D match to TRBD2 (5 bases). Trimming removed 5 bases from V and 2 bases from J, with 16 bases in between. The CDR3 has 14 residues. The germline gives CDR1 DFQATT, CDR2 SNEGSKA (reference sequence). As DNA, the CDR3 is TGCAGTGCTCGACTTCGGACGGGAACCTACGAGCAGTACTTC. It translates to CSARLRTGTYEQYF.

The rearrangement joins TRBV7-2 to TRBJ2-2, with 7 bases aligning to TRBD2. The ends lost 1 base at V and 5 bases at J; junction bases unmatched: 7. The CDR3 is made up of 16 amino acids. CDR1 and CDR2 from the germline V gene are SGHTA and FQGNSA. For the CDR3, the DNA is TGTGCCAGCAGCTTAGTGGGTGGGGGGGGAACCGGGGAGCTGTTTTTT. Protein product: CASSLVGGGGTGELFF. Complete variable domain (other parts from reference TRBV7-2 and TRBJ2-2): GAGVSQSPSNKVTEKGKDVELRCDPISGHTALYWYRQSLGQGLEFLIYFQGNSAPDKSGLPSDRFSAERTGGSVSTLTIQRTQQEDSAVYLCASSLVGGGGTGELFFGEGSRLTVL.

J is TRBJ2-5 and V is TRBV19; 9 bases are a match to TRBD1. The germline V gene encodes CDR1 LNHDA and CDR2 SQIVND (reference sequence). V shed 5 bases, J shed 3 bases, and the junction held 4 bases outside the gene matches. The CDR3 runs 14 residues. This chain's CDR3 is CASSERTGEETQYF. The CDR3, as DNA: TGTGCCAGTAGTGAGCGGACAGGGGAAGAGACCCAGTACTTC.

On this clonotype itself: Possible read error: a much larger clone is one base away. The V and J genes are TRBV7-9 and TRBJ1-4; unclear D gene. This CDR3 has 11 amino acids. CDR1 is SEHNR and CDR2 is FQNEAQ in the germline V gene (reference sequence). CDR3 loop: CASSESERLFF. In DNA form, the CDR3 reads TGTGCCAGCAGTGAATCCGAAAGACTGTTTTTT. The full variable domain, completed using reference TRBV7-9 and TRBJ1-4, is DTGVSQNPRHKITKRGQNVTFRCDPISEHNRLYWYRQTLGQGPEFLTYFQNEAQLEKSRLLSDRFSAERPKGSFSTLEIQRTEQGDSAMYLCASSESERLFFGSGTQLSVL.

This clonotype was seen repeatedly, ten times or more. The rearrangement links TRBV6-1 to TRBJ1-1, with D unresolved. Germline assignment: CDR1 MNHNS and CDR2 SASEGT. The V gene lost 10 bases and the J gene lost 1 base, with 10 bases spanning the gap. The CDR3 totals 12 residues. CDR3 sequence reads: CATLLRNTEAFF. The DNA for the CDR3 is TGTGCCACCCTGTTGAGGAACACTGAAGCTTTCTTT.

This chain joins TRBV19 and TRBJ2-6; D remains unclear. This CDR3 is built from 13 residues. The V end was cut by 7 bases, the J end by 4 bases, with 8 bases between. Germline V gene data show CDR1 as LNHDA and CDR2 as SQIVND (reference sequence). DNA of the CDR3: TGTGCCAGTACCCCCCCGGGGGCCAACGTCCTGACTTTC. It encodes CASTPPGANVLTF.

Regarding this clonotype: This clone may be a read error of a much larger clone one base away. V is TRBV19 and J is TRBJ2-5, with 9 bases fitting TRBD1. The CDR3 contains 14 residues. Germline V CDR1 and CDR2: LNHDA, SQIVND (reference sequence). Here the CDR3 reads CVSSTGQGRETQYF. In nucleotides, the CDR3 is TGTGTCAGTAGTACGGGACAGGGCCGAGAGACCCAGTACTTC.

This rearrangement joins TRBV2 to TRBJ1-1; 7 bases are a match to TRBD1. The CDR3 runs to 16 residues. J lost 1 base, V lost 6 bases, and 11 bases had no gene match. The germline V gene encodes CDR1 SNHLY and CDR2 FYNNEI. The CDR3: CASRDTGGQSNTEAFF. CDR3 DNA: TGTGCCAGCAGAGATACCGGGGGACAGTCGAACACTGAAGCTTTCTTT.

The sample holds many counts of this clonotype. The rearrangement uses TRBV20-1 and TRBJ2-7; 7 bases map to TRBD2. Germline V gene data show CDR1 as DFQATT and CDR2 as SNEGSKA (reference sequence). The CDR3 runs 15 residues. The V and J ends lost 2 bases and 0 bases, in that order; junction bases with no gene match: 7. CDR3 in amino acids: CSARYWRESSYEQYF. The CDR3 bases are TGCAGTGCTAGATATTGGCGGGAGAGCTCCTACGAGCAGTACTTC.

J is TRBJ2-7 and V is TRBV30; no clear D. V lost 3 bases and J lost 3, with 15 bases in between. The CDR3 contains 14 residues. Germline CDR1 is GTSNPN and CDR2 is SVGIG (reference sequence). CDR3 sequence: CAWRGNGLDYEQYF. The CDR3 region has the DNA TGTGCCTGGAGGGGAAATGGGTTGGACTACGAGCAGTACTTC.

This clonotype was counted ten times or more. The gene calls are TRBV27 and TRBJ1-6; D not resolved. V was cut by 7 bases and J by 0 bases, with 16 bases left in between. The CDR3 runs to 17 residues. Per germline, CDR1 MNHEY and CDR2 SMNVEV (reference sequence). CDR3 region: CASNPDGWSSYNSPLHF. The CDR3 DNA follows: TGTGCCAGCAATCCCGACGGTTGGAGCTCCTATAATTCACCCCTCCACTTT.

A note on this clonotype: A much larger clone is a single base away; this may be a read error. The V and J genes are TRBV7-2 and TRBJ1-2; maybe TRBD1 (6 bases). Trimming stripped 5 bases from V and 6 bases from J, with 19 bases between. The CDR3 extends over 15 amino acids. The germline V gene encodes CDR1 SGHTA and CDR2 FQGNSA. The CDR3 DNA follows: TGTGCCAGCAGCCAACGGGGGCCTGGGGACGATGGCTACACCTTC. Its protein is CASSQRGPGDDGYTF.

In nucleotides, the CDR3 is TGCAGCGCGAGACACCTCCACTTT. This gives the protein CSARHLHF. The V gene is TRBV29-1, the J gene TRBJ1-6, with unresolved D. Germline V lookup: CDR1 SQVTM, CDR2 ANQGSEA. CDR3 size: 8 residues. V was shortened by 7 bases and J by 15 bases, with 7 bases between the two germline ends.

In this sample, this clonotype turned up many times. This CDR3 is CASTARGLANEKLFF. Here the CDR3 DNA reads TGTGCCAGTACGGCCAGGGGGCTCGCTAATGAAAAACTGTTTTTT. The chain couples TRBV19 to TRBJ1-4, with TRBD1 identical over 8 bases. V trimming: 7 bases; J trimming: 3 bases; junction bases outside the gene matches: 7. CDR1 and CDR2 from the germline V gene are LNHDA and SQIVND (reference sequence). This CDR3 contains 15 residues.

This clonotype was detected only once. The gene calls are TRBV15 and TRBJ1-6; 9 bases map to TRBD1. This CDR3 has 16 amino acids. The V segment lost 3 bases and the J segment 7 bases; nucleotides outside the gene matches: 7. Germline V gene sequence: CDR1 LNHNV, CDR2 YYDKDF (reference sequence). CDR3 region: CATSSRDRVGNSPLHF. Written as DNA, the CDR3 is TGTGCCACCAGCAGCCGGGACAGGGTGGGCAATTCACCCCTCCACTTT.